The 9 T cell receptor beta chains reported below all come from one sample, sequenced in a study of blood T cell repertoires in COVID-19. Measured with immunoSEQ multiplex PCR; TCRdb has only the in-frame clones, and not every one. This sample carries 370,000 or so clones, roughly four fifths of them seen once, and the ten largest clones take roughly 1.1%. The sample was peripheral blood. The receptors stem from a human donor with acute or convalescent COVID-19. The donor label of this sample is uncertain.

The rearrangement links TRBV6-5 to TRBJ2-3; weak D call: TRBD1 (5 bases). V was trimmed by 1 base and J by 4 bases, leaving 9 bases between them. The CDR3 is 14 amino acids. CDR1 is MNHEY, CDR2 SVGAGI, per germline. CDR3 amino acids: CASSYLGASDTQYF. CDR3 nucleotides: TGTGCCAGCAGTTACTTAGGGGCCTCAGATACGCAGTATTTT.

This chain joins TRBV10-1 and TRBJ2-4, with TRBD1 as a possible D gene (6 bases). This CDR3 comprises 16 residues. Deletions cut 6 bases from V and 0 bases from J, with 15 bases between. The germline CDR1 and CDR2 sequences are WNHNN and SYGVQD (reference sequence). The DNA for the CDR3 is TGCGCCAGCAGCTCCAGGGGTGGAGGAGCCAAAAACATTCAGTACTTC. The encoded protein is CASSSRGGGAKNIQYF.

The rearrangement links TRBV6-5 to TRBJ1-2; 8 bases align to TRBD1. The CDR3 loop spans 14 amino acids. Looked up from germline, CDR1 is MNHEY and CDR2 is SVGAGI. V shed 6 bases and J 4 bases; nucleotides not matched to a gene: 7. In DNA form, the CDR3 reads TGTGCCAGCAGGGAGACAGGGGTGGCCTATGGCTACACCTTC. It translates to CASRETGVAYGYTF.

The V call is TRBV10-2, the J call TRBJ2-2; 9 nucleotides align to TRBD2. Germline V gives CDR1 WSHSY, CDR2 SAAADI. V lost 6 bases and J lost 0; bases outside the gene matches: 2. The CDR3 extends over 15 amino acids. This CDR3 is CASRLAGPNTGELFF. The CDR3 DNA reads as TGCGCCAGCAGGCTAGCGGGACCGAACACCGGGGAGCTGTTTTTT.

This clone appeared a few times. J is TRBJ2-2 and V is TRBV30; D is perhaps TRBD1 (5 bases). The germline CDR1 and CDR2 sequences are GTSNPN and SVGIG (reference sequence). This CDR3 spans 13 amino acids. V dropped 7 bases and J dropped 2 bases, with 11 bases sitting between them. CDR3 sequence reads: CASRQHNTGELFF. The CDR3 DNA sequence: TGTGCCTCACGACAGCATAACACCGGGGAGCTGTTTTTT.

The V and J genes are TRBV7-9 and TRBJ2-1; tentative D call: TRBD1 (5 bases). CDR1 SEHNR and CDR2 FQNEAQ come from the germline V gene (reference sequence). Trimming cost V 5 bases and J 4 bases, with 21 bases left between them. The CDR3 has 17 residues. In DNA, the CDR3 is TGTGCCAGCAGCCCGCACCTCCCTTGGGGCCCGTACAATGAGCAGTTCTTC. Amino acid sequence: CASSPHLPWGPYNEQFF.

The V gene is TRBV6-5, the J gene TRBJ2-5, with 8 positions matching TRBD2. CDR3 length equals 15 residues. Per germline, CDR1 MNHEY and CDR2 SVGAGI. V trimming: 5 bases; J trimming: 9 bases; junction bases outside the gene matches: 14. The CDR3 reads CASSKLADHTAAQYF. In DNA form, the CDR3 reads TGTGCCAGCAGTAAACTAGCGGACCACACGGCGGCCCAGTACTTC.

CDR3 protein: CASSPQTSGGVKNEQFF. CDR3 nucleotides: TGTGCCAGTAGTCCACAGACTAGCGGGGGGGTAAAGAATGAGCAGTTCTTC. This chain uses TRBV19 with TRBJ2-1; 14 bases align to TRBD2. V lost 5 bases to trimming and J lost 7 bases; unmatched junction nucleotides: 10. This CDR3 comprises 17 residues. CDR1 LNHDA and CDR2 SQIVND come from the germline V gene (reference sequence). Looking up the rest from reference TRBV19 and TRBJ2-1 gives the full variable domain: DGGITQSPKYLFRKEGQNVTLSCEQNLNHDAMYWYRQDPGQGLRLIYYSQIVNDFQKGDIAEGYSVSREKKESFPLTVTSAQKNPTAFYLCASSPQTSGGVKNEQFFGPGTRLTVL.

The chain uses TRBV19 and TRBJ2-2, with 8 bases that match TRBD1. The germline CDR1 and CDR2 sequences are LNHDA and SQIVND (reference sequence). This CDR3 has 15 residues. Trimming at V came to 6 bases and at J to 0 bases, leaving 3 bases not matched to a gene. CDR3 loop: CASSIQGANTGELFF. The CDR3 region has the DNA TGTGCCAGTAGCATACAGGGGGCGAACACCGGGGAGCTGTTTTTT.